The entry below describes one TCR beta chain. The data were taken from a study of cytomegalovirus exposure and HLA in healthy donors. Researchers ran the PCR with 60 Vbeta and 13 Jbeta primers. Only in-frame clones appear in the TCRdb table, and some are missing; sequencing was by immunoSEQ multiplex PCR. The sample totals tens of thousands of clones. CDR3 length equals 16 residues. The trim removed 4 bases at V and 0 bases at J, leaving 5 bases unmatched. The germline V gene encodes CDR1 ENHRY and CDR2 SYGVKD. This clonotype originated in a woman aged 60-75 years in good health and CMV-seropositive. The chain couples TRBV10-3 to TRBJ1-3; TRBD1 matches at 8 bases. The sequenced sample consisted of PBMCs. The CDR3, as DNA: TGTGCCATCAGTGTCGGACAGGGTTCCTCTGGAAACACCATATATTTT. Its translation: CAISVGQGSSGNTIYF.